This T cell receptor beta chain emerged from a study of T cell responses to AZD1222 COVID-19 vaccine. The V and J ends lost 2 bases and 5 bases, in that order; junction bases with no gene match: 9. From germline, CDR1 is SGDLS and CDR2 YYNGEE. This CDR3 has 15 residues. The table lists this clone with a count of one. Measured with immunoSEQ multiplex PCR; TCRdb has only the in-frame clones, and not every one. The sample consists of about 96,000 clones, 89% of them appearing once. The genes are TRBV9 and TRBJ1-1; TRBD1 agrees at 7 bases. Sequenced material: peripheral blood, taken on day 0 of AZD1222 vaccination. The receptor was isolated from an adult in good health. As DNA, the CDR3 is TGTGCCAGCAGCGTGGGGGACAGCCAAAAGACTGAAGCTTTCTTT. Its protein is CASSVGDSQKTEAFF.